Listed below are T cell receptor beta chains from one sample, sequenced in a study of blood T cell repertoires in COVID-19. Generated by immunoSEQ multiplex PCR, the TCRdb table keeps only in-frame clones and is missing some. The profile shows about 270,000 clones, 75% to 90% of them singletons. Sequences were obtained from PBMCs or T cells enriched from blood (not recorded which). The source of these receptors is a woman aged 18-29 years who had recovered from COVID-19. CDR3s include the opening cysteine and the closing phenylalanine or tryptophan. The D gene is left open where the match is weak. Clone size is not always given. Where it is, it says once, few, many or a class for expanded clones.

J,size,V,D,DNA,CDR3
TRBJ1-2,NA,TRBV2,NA,TGTGCCAGCAGTGAAGCTCGGGCCCAGGGGATCGTTGGCTACACCTTC,CASSEARAQGIVGYTF
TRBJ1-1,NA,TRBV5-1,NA,TGCGCCAGCAGCCCCAATCGGGTCAACACTGAAGCTTTCTTT,CASSPNRVNTEAFF
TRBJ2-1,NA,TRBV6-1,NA,TGTGCCAGCAGTGAAAATCCGGGATGGGCCTACAATGAGCAGTTCTTC,CASSENPGWAYNEQFF
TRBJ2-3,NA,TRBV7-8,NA,TGTGCCAGCAGCGTGGCATCCCCCGATACGCAGTATTTT,CASSVASPDTQYF
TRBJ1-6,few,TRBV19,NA,TGTGCCAGTAGTATCTTCGCGGGGAGCAGCTCCTATAATTCACCCCTCCACTTT,CASSIFAGSSSYNSPLHF
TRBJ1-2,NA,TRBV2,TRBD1,TGTGCCAGCATTGACAGGGGCGGCTACACCTTC,CASIDRGGYTF
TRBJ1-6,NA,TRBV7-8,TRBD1,TGTGCCAGCAGTTCGGACAGGACTCCAACACCCCTCCACTTT,CASSSDRTPTPLHF
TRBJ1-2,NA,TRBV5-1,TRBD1,TGCGCCAGCAGCCTAACAGGGGCCCACTATGGCTACACCTTC,CASSLTGAHYGYTF
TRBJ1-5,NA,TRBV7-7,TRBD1,TGTGCTAGCAGAATCAGGGGGCACGGGCATCAGCCCCAGCATTTT,CASRIRGHGHQPQHF
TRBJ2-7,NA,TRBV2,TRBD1,TGTGCCAGCAGTCAGACAGGGCTAGGCGAGCAGTACTTC,CASSQTGLGEQYF
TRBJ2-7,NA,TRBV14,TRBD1,TGTGCCAGCAGCCAAGTCTTTGGGTTTGGACAGGGGGCAATCGAGCAGTACTTC,CASSQVFGFGQGAIEQYF
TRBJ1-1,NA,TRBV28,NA,TGTGCCAGCAGTTCTGGACAGATGAACACTGAAGCTTTCTTT,CASSSGQMNTEAFF
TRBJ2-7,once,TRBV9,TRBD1,TGTGCCAGCAGCCCAACAGGGGCGGGTGGCTACGAGCAGTACTTC,CASSPTGAGGYEQYF
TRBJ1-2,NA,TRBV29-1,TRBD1,TGCAGCGTTTGGACAGGGGGCGGCTATGGCTACACCTTC,CSVWTGGGYGYTF
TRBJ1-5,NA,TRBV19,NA,TGTGCCAGTAACGGGTTGTATCAGCCCCAGCATTTT,CASNGLYQPQHF
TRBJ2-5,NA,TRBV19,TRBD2,TGTGCCAGTAGTATAGTTGGACTAGATGGAGAGACCCAGTACTTC,CASSIVGLDGETQYF
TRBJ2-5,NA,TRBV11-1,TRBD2,TGTGCCAGCAGCGTCACTAGCGGGGGGCCAGAGACCCAGTACTTC,CASSVTSGGPETQYF
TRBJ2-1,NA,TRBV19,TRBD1,TGTGCCAGTATCCAATCTCTCCGGACAGGGGGCCTCAATGAGCAGTTCTTC,CASIQSLRTGGLNEQFF
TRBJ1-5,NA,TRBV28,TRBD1,TGTGCCAGCAGTTTATCCGGACAGGCCATTTATCAGCCCCAGCATTTT,CASSLSGQAIYQPQHF
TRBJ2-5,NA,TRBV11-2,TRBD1,TGTGCCAGCAGCCTGGGACAGGTAGAGACCCAGTACTTC,CASSLGQVETQYF